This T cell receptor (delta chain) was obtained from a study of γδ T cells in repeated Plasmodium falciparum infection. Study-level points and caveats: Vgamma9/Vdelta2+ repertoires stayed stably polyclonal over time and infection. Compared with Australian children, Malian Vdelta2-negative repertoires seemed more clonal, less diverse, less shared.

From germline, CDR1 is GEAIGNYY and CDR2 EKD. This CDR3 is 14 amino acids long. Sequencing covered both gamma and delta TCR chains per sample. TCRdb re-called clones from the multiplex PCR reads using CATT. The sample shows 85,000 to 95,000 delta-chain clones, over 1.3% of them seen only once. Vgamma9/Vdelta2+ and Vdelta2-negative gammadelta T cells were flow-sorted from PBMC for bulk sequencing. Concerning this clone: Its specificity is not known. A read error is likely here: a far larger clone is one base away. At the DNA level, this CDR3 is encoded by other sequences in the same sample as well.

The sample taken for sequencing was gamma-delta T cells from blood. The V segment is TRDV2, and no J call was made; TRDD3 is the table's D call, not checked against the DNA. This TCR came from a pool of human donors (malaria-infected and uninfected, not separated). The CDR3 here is CACDTGGLTAQLFF. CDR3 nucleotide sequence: TGTGCCTGTGACACTGGGGGATTGACAGCACAACTTTTCTTT.